This T cell receptor beta chain was identified during a study of T cell responses to AZD1222 COVID-19 vaccine. Study-level findings and limits: The donor cohort was predominantly white British with a female majority, and clonal diversity may have been underestimated.

CDR1 is SGHVS, CDR2 FNYEAQ, per germline. The CDR3 covers 14 residues. V lost 3 bases and J lost 8, with 11 bases in between. A note on this clone: The target antigen is unknown.

TCRdb's copy holds only in-frame clones and misses some; the assay was immunoSEQ multiplex PCR. This table has under 95,000 clones, around 90% appearing once. The material sequenced was peripheral blood, taken on day 0 of AZD1222 vaccination. The rearrangement links TRBV7-6 to TRBJ1-6; unclear D gene. The TCR sequence derives from an adult in good health. As DNA, the CDR3 is TGTGCCAGCAGCTTGTCGGCCGGAGATTCACCCCTCCACTTT. Translation: CASSLSAGDSPLHF.